This T cell receptor beta chain was retrieved from a study of blood T cells in healthy people across ages. Details on this clonotype: Its cognate antigen is unknown.

Whole-study results and caveats: Changes seen in expanded clonotypes were possibly confounded by donor CMV status left unknown.

Combining a sample-barcoded 5' primer with a J-beta primer mix, a second PCR ran for about 7 to 12 cycles. A tag from a template-switch adaptor with 12 random nucleotides marked each cDNA molecule. Samples each returned at least 3 million CDR3-containing paired-end reads. Each CDR3 protein gets one entry after TCRdb re-called the 5' RACE reads with MiXCR. The table has 550,000 to 750,000 distinct CDR3 sequences, roughly 21% seen once. Germline values: CDR1 DFQATT, CDR2 SNEGSKA (reference sequence). V dropped 6 bases and J dropped 5 bases, with 11 bases sitting between them. There are 13 residues in the CDR3. PBMCs were isolated at a quantity of at least 6 million per sample.

The sequence was collected from a man aged 70-80 years in good health. The sequencing input was blood. The chain employs TRBV20-1 and TRBJ1-6; D possibly corresponds to TRBD1 (5 bases). This chain's CDR3 is CSAHEGHNSPLHF. CDR3 sequence (DNA): TGCAGTGCCCATGAGGGGCATAATTCACCCCTCCACTTT.